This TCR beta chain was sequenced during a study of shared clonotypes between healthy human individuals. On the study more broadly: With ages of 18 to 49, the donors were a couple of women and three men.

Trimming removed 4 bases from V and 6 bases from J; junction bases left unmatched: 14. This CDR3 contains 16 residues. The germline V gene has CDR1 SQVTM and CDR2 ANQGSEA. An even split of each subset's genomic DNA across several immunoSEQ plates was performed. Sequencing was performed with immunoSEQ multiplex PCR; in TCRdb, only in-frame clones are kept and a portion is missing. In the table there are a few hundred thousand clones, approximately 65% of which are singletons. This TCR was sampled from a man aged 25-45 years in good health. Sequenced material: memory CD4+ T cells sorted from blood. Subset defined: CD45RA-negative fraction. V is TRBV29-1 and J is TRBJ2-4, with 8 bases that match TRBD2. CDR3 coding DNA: TGCAGCGTTGCGGGAACTAGCGGATTCAATACAAACATTCAGTACTTC. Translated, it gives CSVAGTSGFNTNIQYF.